Shown below are 32 T cell receptor beta chains from a single sample sequenced in a study of T cell responses to AZD1222 COVID-19 vaccine listed by TCRdb under 2021. This sample's time point label indicates: baseline before first vaccination. The library came from the immunoSEQ multiplex PCR assay. The table comes from immuneACCESS by way of TCRdb, which keeps in-frame sequences with V and J called. Part of the clones is missing from these tables; in studies checked, under half for an unresolved V gene and the rest for unknown reasons. This sample has about 170,000 clones in its table, and more than 85% of those were observed once. The top ten clonotypes cover about 4% of the sample. The sample here was peripheral blood, taken on day 0 of AZD1222 vaccination. These receptors all stem from an adult in good health.

Of note for this clone: Other DNA sequences in this sample translate to the same CDR3. J is TRBJ2-7 and V is TRBV3-1 (or the pseudogene TRBV3-2); D is unresolved. V was trimmed by 1 base and J by 4 bases, leaving 5 bases between them. The CDR3 has 12 amino acids. Germline values: CDR1 LGHDT, CDR2 YNNKEL (reference sequence). CDR3 region: CASSQASYEQYF. For the CDR3, the DNA is TGTGCCAGCAGCCAAGCTTCATACGAGCAGTACTTC.

The V and J genes are TRBV18 and TRBJ2-1; TRBD2 matches 8 bases. Germline CDR1 reads KGHSH; CDR2 reads LQKENI. The CDR3 consists of 16 residues. V lost 2 bases to trimming and J lost 0 bases; unmatched junction nucleotides: 3. CDR3 nucleotides: TGTGCCAGCTCACCATGGACTAGCTCCTCCTACAATGAGCAGTTCTTC. Protein: CASSPWTSSSYNEQFF.

V gene TRBV6-1 combines with J gene TRBJ1-4; D is uncertain. This CDR3 comprises 14 residues. Germline CDR1 reads MNHNS; CDR2 reads SASEGT. The V gene lost 2 bases and the J gene lost 8 bases, with 12 bases spanning the gap. The CDR3 region has the DNA TGTGCCAGCAGTGAAAGCGGTTTTTCGGAAAAACTGTTTTTT. It encodes CASSESGFSEKLFF.

This chain uses TRBV7-2 with TRBJ1-2, with 8 bases matching TRBD1. Germline V gene sequence: CDR1 SGHTA, CDR2 FQGNSA. The CDR3 is made up of 15 amino acids. Trimming removed 0 bases from V and 4 bases from J; junction bases left unmatched: 4. The chain's CDR3 is CASSLAAGGSYGYTF. DNA for the CDR3: TGTGCCAGCAGCTTAGCAGCAGGGGGCAGCTATGGCTACACCTTC. The variable domain in full, with the rest retrieved from reference TRBV7-2 and TRBJ1-2, is GAGVSQSPSNKVTEKGKDVELRCDPISGHTALYWYRQSLGQGLEFLIYFQGNSAPDKSGLPSDRFSAERTGGSVSTLTIQRTQQEDSAVYLCASSLAAGGSYGYTFGSGTRLTVV.

This chain links TRBV3-1 (or the pseudogene TRBV3-2) with TRBJ2-1; D gene unclear. The length of the CDR3 is 12 residues. Looked up from germline, CDR1 is LGHDT and CDR2 is YNNKEL (reference sequence). The ends were cut back, 8 bases at V and 9 bases at J, with 14 bases in the middle. The CDR3 loop reads CASCPTVGEQFF. Here the CDR3 DNA reads TGTGCCAGCTGCCCCACGGTCGGTGAGCAGTTCTTC.

V is TRBV6-2 or TRBV6-3 and J is TRBJ1-2, with TRBD1 matching over 10 bases. CDR3 length equals 12 residues. V was clipped by 6 bases and J by 7 bases; unmatched bases: 2. Germline values: CDR1 MNHEY, CDR2 SVGEGT. CDR3 in amino acids: CASSGTGAGYTF. Here the CDR3 DNA reads TGTGCCAGCAGCGGGACAGGGGCTGGCTACACCTTC.

This sequence joins TRBV6-1 and TRBJ1-1, with D uncertain. Looked up from germline, CDR1 is MNHNS and CDR2 is SASEGT. V was cut by 7 bases and J by 2 bases, with 11 bases left in between. The CDR3 consists of 13 residues. This CDR3 is CASIRTGNTEAFF. The CDR3 nucleotides read TGTGCCAGCATACGGACGGGAAACACTGAAGCTTTCTTT.

The count of this clone is one. In nucleotides, the CDR3 is TGTGCCAGTACACCGACAGTCCTAGCCAAAAACATTCAGTACTTC. Translation gives CASTPTVLAKNIQYF. The gene calls are TRBV6-5 and TRBJ2-4; perhaps TRBD1 as D (5 bases). The V and J ends lost 9 bases and 0 bases respectively, with 15 bases between them. The germline gives CDR1 MNHEY, CDR2 SVGAGI. This CDR3 region has 15 residues.

The V and J genes are TRBV19 and TRBJ1-1; D is undetermined. V lost 3 bases and J 0 bases, leaving 14 bases between the germline ends. The CDR3 is made up of 16 amino acids. Germline V lookup: CDR1 LNHDA, CDR2 SQIVND (reference sequence). CDR3 DNA sequence: TGTGCCAGTAGTATCGCTTTGGGTAGCATGAACACTGAAGCTTTCTTT. It specifies CASSIALGSMNTEAFF.

This rearrangement joins TRBV27 to TRBJ1-1; possible D gene TRBD1, 5 bases. CDR3 length: 14 amino acids. Germline CDR1 reads MNHEY; CDR2 reads SMNVEV (reference sequence). V was clipped by 8 bases and J by 0 bases, with 13 bases between them. CDR3 nucleotide sequence: TGTGCCAGCGGAAGACAGTTCATGAACACTGAAGCTTTCTTT. Its protein product is CASGRQFMNTEAFF.

The rearrangement uses TRBV7-2 and TRBJ1-2; TRBD1 agrees at 10 bases. Trimming took 7 bases from V and 8 from J; bases not matched to a gene: 13. This CDR3 contains 15 residues. CDR1 and CDR2 from the germline V gene are SGHTA and FQGNSA. The CDR3 here is CASTFAGTGVEGYTF. The DNA for the CDR3 is TGTGCCAGCACCTTCGCCGGGACAGGGGTCGAGGGCTACACCTTC.

The J gene is TRBJ2-7, the V gene TRBV2; D remains ambiguous. There are 12 residues in the CDR3. V lost 6 bases and J lost 5, with 11 bases in between. CDR1 is SNHLY and CDR2 is FYNNEI in the germline V gene. The CDR3 here is CASRLVGNEQYF. CDR3 nucleotide sequence: TGTGCCAGCAGGTTAGTGGGGAACGAGCAGTACTTC.

The V gene is TRBV7-6, the J gene TRBJ1-2; D gene unclear. V lost 3 bases and J lost 4, with 9 bases in between. CDR1 is SGHVS and CDR2 is FNYEAQ in the germline V gene. This CDR3 has 13 amino acids. This CDR3 reads CASSFRRLYGYTF. The CDR3 DNA is TGTGCCAGCAGCTTTCGCCGGCTCTATGGCTACACCTTC.

The chain uses TRBV29-1 and TRBJ1-4; weak D call: TRBD1 (6 bases). This CDR3 contains 13 residues. Germline assignment: CDR1 SQVTM and CDR2 ANQGSEA. V lost 3 bases, J lost 7 bases, and 12 bases lay in between. In DNA form, the CDR3 reads TGCAGCGTTGAGGTACAGGGAGGTGAAAAACTGTTTTTT. Its protein is CSVEVQGGEKLFF.

The V gene is TRBV29-1, the J gene TRBJ2-3; TRBD2 agrees at 12 bases. The V and J ends lost 7 bases and 4 bases, in that order; junction bases with no gene match: 6. CDR3 length: 14 amino acids. The germline V gene encodes CDR1 SQVTM and CDR2 ANQGSEA. As DNA, the CDR3 is TGCAGCGCAAGACTAGCGGGAGCGGCAGATACGCAGTATTTT. Amino acid sequence: CSARLAGAADTQYF.

CDR3 nucleotides: TGTGCCAGCAGCAAGCAGGGGGGCACCGGGGAGCTGTTTTTT. Encoded protein: CASSKQGGTGELFF. The chain has TRBV11-2 and TRBJ2-2, with D perhaps TRBD1 (7 bases). This CDR3 is built from 14 residues. Germline V gene data show CDR1 as SGHAT and CDR2 as FQNNGV. V lost 5 bases and J 4 bases, leaving 11 bases between the germline ends.

V and J are TRBV19 and TRBJ1-1, with 9 bases matching TRBD1. The germline V gene has CDR1 LNHDA and CDR2 SQIVND (reference sequence). Germline trimming cut 5 bases from V and 7 bases from J; bases unmatched to any gene: 8. The CDR3 spans 14 residues. DNA of the CDR3: TGTGCCAGTAGTCCACAGGGGGCGGGGAGTGAAGCTTTCTTT. Encoded protein: CASSPQGAGSEAFF.

The chain links TRBV10-2 to TRBJ1-1; D is perhaps TRBD1 (6 bases). V lost 8 bases to trimming and J lost 0 bases, with 10 bases between them. Germline loops: CDR1 WSHSY, CDR2 SAAADI. There are 13 residues in the CDR3. For the CDR3, the DNA is TGCGCCAGCGGAAGGACAGTGAACACTGAAGCTTTCTTT. Amino acids: CASGRTVNTEAFF.

The rearrangement uses TRBV5-1 and TRBJ1-4; a possible D gene is TRBD1 (5 bases). CDR3 length equals 16 residues. V was shortened by 4 bases and J by 6 bases, with 19 bases between the two germline ends. Germline V gives CDR1 SGHRS, CDR2 YFSETQ. DNA for the CDR3: TGCGCCAGCAGCGGTGGGACCGCCCGGGGGTATGAAAAACTGTTTTTT. This gives the protein CASSGGTARGYEKLFF. The full variable domain, with the rest looked up from reference TRBV5-1 and TRBJ1-4, is KAGVTQTPRYLIKTRGQQVTLSCSPISGHRSVSWYQQTPGQGLQFLFEYFSETQRNKGNFPGRFSGRQFSNSRSEMNVSTLELGDSALYLCASSGGTARGYEKLFFGSGTQLSVL.

The J gene is TRBJ1-4, the V gene TRBV27; D uncertain. Trimming shortened V by 0 bases and J by 2 bases, and 4 bases separated the two germline ends. The CDR3 length is 14 residues. Germline V CDR1 and CDR2: MNHEY, SMNVEV (reference sequence). The CDR3 DNA follows: TGTGCCAGCAGTTTATCGTTCACTAATGAAAAACTGTTTTTT. Its protein is CASSLSFTNEKLFF.

The CDR3 spells CASSLAQGTEAFF. CDR3 nucleotides: TGTGCCAGCAGCTTAGCACAGGGTACTGAAGCTTTCTTT. V is TRBV7-2 and J is TRBJ1-1; possible D gene TRBD1, 6 bases. Germline CDR1 SGHTA, CDR2 FQGNSA. The CDR3 spans 13 residues. V was trimmed by 0 bases and J by 5 bases, leaving 7 bases between them.

This clone was recorded once. The chain has TRBV12-3 or TRBV12-4 and TRBJ1-5; D possibly corresponds to TRBD1 (5 bases). There are 13 residues in the CDR3. V was pared by 8 bases and J by 4 bases, with 12 bases between. The CDR3 coding sequence is TGTGCCAGCGGTGACAGAGGGAATCAGCCCCAGCATTTT. Translation: CASGDRGNQPQHF.

The chain is built from TRBV27 and TRBJ2-3; 10 bases line up with TRBD1. J gave up 2 bases and V 7 bases, and 6 bases lay outside the gene matches. Germline assignment: CDR1 MNHEY and CDR2 SMNVEV (reference sequence). The CDR3 has 15 residues. CDR3 nucleotide sequence: TGTGCCAGCATCCGGGACAGGGGATCCACAGATACGCAGTATTTT. Its protein is CASIRDRGSTDTQYF.

The V and J genes are TRBV7-9 and TRBJ1-5; D gene ambiguous. CDR3 length equals 13 residues. CDR1 and CDR2 (germline): SEHNR, FQNEAQ (reference sequence). The V and J ends lost 2 bases and 6 bases respectively, with 8 bases between them. The CDR3 DNA is TGTGCCAGCAGCTTAACATCAACTCAGCCCCAGCATTTT. It is translated as CASSLTSTQPQHF.

This sequence joins TRBV7-2 and TRBJ2-5; unclear D gene. With 5 bases removed from V and 3 bases from J, the gap between germline ends came to 28 bases. The CDR3 runs 19 residues. Germline V gene lookup returns CDR1 SGHTA and CDR2 FQGNSA. The CDR3 DNA reads as TGTGCCAGCAGCCCGCCTAGTTATCCGTTCGGGTCCCCCGAAGAGACCCAGTACTTC. Amino acids: CASSPPSYPFGSPEETQYF. Full variable domain (outside the CDR3, taken from reference TRBV7-2 and TRBJ2-5): GAGVSQSPSNKVTEKGKDVELRCDPISGHTALYWYRQSLGQGLEFLIYFQGNSAPDKSGLPSDRFSAERTGGSVSTLTIQRTQQEDSAVYLCASSPPSYPFGSPEETQYFGPGTRLLVL.

Only one count was recorded for this clone. The chain uses TRBV5-1 and TRBJ1-1; 9 positions match TRBD1. Germline trimming cut 3 bases from V and 5 bases from J; bases unmatched to any gene: 5. This CDR3 region has 14 residues. Germline CDR1 SGHRS, CDR2 YFSETQ. The chain's CDR3 is CASSSGQGRTEAFF. The DNA of the CDR3 is TGCGCCAGCAGCTCTGGACAGGGGAGGACTGAAGCTTTCTTT.

The V and J genes are TRBV19 and TRBJ1-2; 9 bases are a match to TRBD1. The CDR3 covers 14 residues. With 10 bases clipped from V and 8 bases from J, the junction kept 14 bases outside the gene matches. Looked up from germline, CDR1 is LNHDA and CDR2 is SQIVND (reference sequence). The chain's CDR3 is CATDRGIGMGGYTF. The CDR3 nucleotides read TGTGCCACTGACAGGGGGATCGGAATGGGCGGCTACACCTTC.

V is TRBV18 and J is TRBJ1-2; D is possibly TRBD1 (6 bases). The germline CDR1 and CDR2 sequences are KGHSH and LQKENI. This CDR3 contains 13 residues. Trimming left V 2 bases short and J 10 bases short, with 14 bases between. The CDR3 DNA follows: TGTGCCAGCTCACCAGGGGCAGGGGACCTCTACACCTTC. Residues: CASSPGAGDLYTF.

The J gene is TRBJ2-7, the V gene TRBV7-7, with TRBD2 matching over 7 bases. This CDR3 has 14 amino acids. J gave up 4 bases and V 1 base, and 4 bases lay outside the gene matches. The germline CDR1 and CDR2 sequences are SSHAT and FNYEAQ (reference sequence). CDR3 protein: CASSLEAGSYEQYF. The CDR3 nucleotides are TGTGCCAGCAGCTTAGAAGCGGGAAGTTACGAGCAGTACTTC. The full variable domain, in which reference TRBV7-7 and TRBJ2-7 provide the parts outside the CDR3, is GAGVSQSPRYKVTKRGQDVTLRCDPISSHATLYWYQQALGQGPEFLTYFNYEAQPDKSGLPSDRFSAERPEGSISTLTIQRTEQRDSAMYRCASSLEAGSYEQYFGPGTRLTVT.

The chain has TRBV20-1 and TRBJ1-1; no reliable D call. Germline V gene sequence: CDR1 DFQATT, CDR2 SNEGSKA (reference sequence). The CDR3 is 11 amino acids. Trimming stripped 3 bases from V and 7 bases from J, with 9 bases between. The CDR3 DNA is TGCAGTGCTAGCCAAAAGTTTGAAGCTTTCTTT. Translating gives CSASQKFEAFF.

This chain links TRBV5-6 with TRBJ1-2; TRBD1 matches 10 bases. The V gene end was trimmed by 4 bases and the J gene end by 3 bases; junction bases not matched to a gene: 9. The length of the CDR3 is 16 residues. CDR1 is SGHDT and CDR2 is YYEEEE in the germline V gene. In DNA form, the CDR3 reads TGTGCCAGCAGCGAAGGACAGGGGGATCTTGACTATGGCTACACCTTC. Amino acid sequence: CASSEGQGDLDYGYTF.

V is TRBV6-5 and J is TRBJ2-3; the match to TRBD2 covers 7 bases. The CDR3 spans 15 residues. Looked up from germline, CDR1 is MNHEY and CDR2 is SVGAGI. V trimming: 2 bases; J trimming: 1 base; junction bases outside the gene matches: 3. CDR3 loop: CASSYEGRGTDTQYF. In DNA form, the CDR3 reads TGTGCCAGCAGTTACGAAGGGAGGGGCACAGATACGCAGTATTTT.